These T cell receptor beta chains were read from a single sample in a study of T cell clones after liver transplantation. Here immunoSEQ multiplex PCR was the method, and the copy in TCRdb shows in-frame clones only, minus some. Of about 18,000 clones in the sample, over 80% were seen once. The sequencing used CD8+ T cells from blood, collected before liver transplant. These receptors originate from a human donor who received a liver transplant. The CDR3 runs from the conserved cysteine through the conserved F or W. The D gene is left open where the match is weak. Not every row has a clone size; where given, it reads once, few, many or a size class.

length | J | size | V | D | DNA | CDR3
14 | TRBJ2-7 | . | TRBV27 | TRBD1 | TGTGCCAGCAGTCCCCGGGACAGGCCCTACGAGCAGTACTTC | CASSPRDRPYEQYF
15 | TRBJ1-5 | . | TRBV4-2 | . | TGTGCCAGCAGCCAAGATCGAAGGGGAGGGCAGCCCCAGCATTTT | CASSQDRRGGQPQHF
14 | TRBJ1-4 | . | TRBV4-3 | . | TGCGCCAGCAGCCAAGGACAGAGTAATGAAAAACTGTTTTTT | CASSQGQSNEKLFF
11 | TRBJ1-4 | . | TRBV6-5 | . | TGTGCCAGCAGTTGGGCAGGCCAACTGTTTTTT | CASSWAGQLFF
14 | TRBJ2-4 | . | TRBV28 | TRBD1 | TGTGCCAGCAGTTCTACAGGGGGGACGAACATTCAGTACTTC | CASSSTGGTNIQYF
14 | TRBJ1-5 | once | TRBV19 | . | TGTGCCAGTAGTTGGGACCCTAGCAATCAGCCCCAGCATTTT | CASSWDPSNQPQHF
14 | TRBJ2-7 | . | TRBV19 | . | TGTGCCAGTAGTATCGGTGCTAGGGCCTACGAGCAGTACTTC | CASSIGARAYEQYF
12 | TRBJ2-2 | . | TRBV19 | . | TGTGCCAGTAGCTGGGGGACCGGGGAGCTGTTTTTT | CASSWGTGELFF
10 | TRBJ2-7 | . | TRBV11-2 | . | TGTGCCAGCAGCATGTACGAGCAGTACTTC | CASSMYEQYF
12 | TRBJ2-7 | . | TRBV6-6 | . | TGTGCCAGCAGGACAGACCACTACGAGCAGTACTTC | CASRTDHYEQYF
12 | TRBJ2-7 | . | TRBV5-1 | . | TGCGCCAGCAGCTTGGACGGCTACGAGCAGTACTTC | CASSLDGYEQYF
13 | TRBJ1-1 | . | TRBV27 | TRBD1 | TGTGCCAGCAGGGACAGGGGGGGCACTGAAGCTTTCTTT | CASRDRGGTEAFF
14 | TRBJ1-2 | . | TRBV7-9 | . | TGTGCCAGCAGCCTCGGAGGGACTAACTATGGCTACACCTTC | CASSLGGTNYGYTF
14 | TRBJ2-1 | . | TRBV27 | . | TGTGCCAGCAGTTTCACCGGCAGCATCGATGAGCAGTTCTTC | CASSFTGSIDEQFF
13 | TRBJ1-1 | . | TRBV27 | . | TGTGCCAGCAGTTTTACCAGGGGCACTGAAGCTTTCTTT | CASSFTRGTEAFF
16 | TRBJ1-4 | once | TRBV5-6 | . | TGTGCCAGCAGCTTGGGTTCCTCAGAACGAGGTGAAAAACTGTTTTTT | CASSLGSSERGEKLFF
14 | TRBJ2-7 | . | TRBV10-3 | . | TGTGCCATCAGTGAAGTTAGGACAGTGAACGAGCAGTACTTC | CAISEVRTVNEQYF
15 | TRBJ1-2 | once | TRBV19 | TRBD1 | TGTGCCAGTAGTCCATTCCTACAGGGGGTCAATGGCTACACCTTC | CASSPFLQGVNGYTF
18 | TRBJ2-3 | . | TRBV11-2 | . | TGTGCCAGCAGCTTAGATTGGCGAAACGGGATAATCGCAGATACGCAGTATTTT | CASSLDWRNGIIADTQYF
14 | TRBJ2-4 | . | TRBV19 | TRBD1 | TGTGCCAGTAGCCGGACAGGGAATTGGGACATTCAGTACTTC | CASSRTGNWDIQYF
14 | TRBJ2-3 | . | TRBV9 | . | TGTGCCAGCAGCATAGGACAGTCCACAGATACGCAGTATTTT | CASSIGQSTDTQYF
14 | TRBJ1-1 | once | TRBV6-1 | TRBD1 | TGTGCCAGCAGTGTTACAGGGGCGAACACTGAAGCTTTCTTT | CASSVTGANTEAFF